A single sample gave rise to the 7 T cell receptor beta chains below, sequenced in a study of beta chain features in type 1 diabetes. Study-level results: Shortening that was moderate but significant affected the TCRB CDR3s of Type 1 diabetes patients in all four CD4+ subsets.

Reverse transcription of all isolated RNA meant that expressed TCRB transcripts were sequenced. Sequenced by immunoSEQ multiplex PCR; TCRdb stores in-frame clones only, minus some. The profile shows 95,000 to 150,000 clones, roughly 17% of them singletons. Their antigen targets remain unknown. Source material: central memory CD4+ T cells from blood. The receptors stem from a man aged 18-30 years with type 1 diabetes.

This CDR3 reads CASSQLKSRDRVEQYF. Here the CDR3 DNA reads TGTGCCAGCAGCCAACTAAAGTCCCGGGACAGGGTCGAGCAGTACTTC. The V and J genes are TRBV14 and TRBJ2-7, with 9 positions matching TRBD1. CDR1 and CDR2 (germline): SGHDN, FVKESK. V shed 2 bases, J shed 6 bases, and the junction held 11 bases outside the gene matches. The CDR3 is made up of 16 amino acids.

This clone has only a few counts. The rearrangement joins TRBV7-9 to TRBJ1-5; D uncertain. V was trimmed by 3 bases and J by 6 bases, leaving 9 bases between them. CDR3 length: 13 amino acids. Per germline, CDR1 SEHNR and CDR2 FQNEAQ (reference sequence). CDR3 amino acids: CASSLPTVQPQHF. CDR3 bases: TGTGCCAGCAGCTTGCCCACGGTTCAGCCCCAGCATTTT.

The V and J genes are TRBV6-1 and TRBJ1-3; D is ambiguous. This CDR3 is built from 15 residues. CDR1 MNHNS and CDR2 SASEGT come from the germline V gene. Trimming took off 6 bases at V and 3 bases at J, with 15 bases between the two ends. CDR3 nucleotide sequence: TGTGCCAGCAGCGCAGGCGCCGATGGTGGAAACACCATATATTTT. This sequence encodes CASSAGADGGNTIYF.

This clone was counted at least ten times. A read error may account for a junction end that differs from germline. The chain combines TRBV18 with TRBJ2-1; tentative D call: TRBD2 (5 bases). Germline CDR1 reads KGHSH; CDR2 reads LQKENI. This CDR3 region has 13 residues. CDR3 in amino acids: CASSPDSSNEQFF. For the CDR3, the DNA is TGTGCCAGCTCACCGGACTCCTCCAATGAGCAGTTCTTC.

This sequence joins TRBV5-4 and TRBJ2-5; the match to TRBD2 covers 11 bases. There are 19 residues in the CDR3. CDR1 is SGHNT and CDR2 is YYREEE in the germline V gene (reference sequence). V lost 0 bases and J lost 2; bases outside the gene matches: 12. CDR3 sequence: CASSLDVAVLAGGQETQYF. CDR3 nucleotides: TGTGCCAGCAGCTTGGACGTGGCCGTCTTAGCGGGAGGGCAAGAGACCCAGTACTTC.

This clone was observed a handful of times. The chain uses TRBV7-9 and TRBJ2-7; no definite D call. This CDR3 region has 11 residues. The germline CDR1 and CDR2 sequences are SEHNR and FQNEAQ (reference sequence). Trimming stripped 4 bases from V and 2 bases from J, with 3 bases between. The CDR3 is CASSSTYEQYF. CDR3 sequence (DNA): TGTGCCAGCAGCTCCACCTACGAGCAGTACTTC.

This clone was recorded a few times. V usage is TRBV7-9 and J usage is TRBJ2-7, with D possibly called TRBD1 or TRBD2 (5 bases each). This CDR3 has 12 amino acids. Deletions cut 5 bases from V and 4 bases from J, with 9 bases between. Looked up from germline, CDR1 is SEHNR and CDR2 is FQNEAQ (reference sequence). CDR3 amino acids: CASSPGTYEQYF. The CDR3 bases are TGTGCCAGCAGCCCAGGGACGTACGAGCAGTACTTC.